This T cell receptor beta chain was sequenced for a study of blood T cell repertoires in COVID-19. Whole-study context: Donors in the United States, Italy and Spain gave samples during acute or convalescent COVID-19. In each case, the material was cDNA or gDNA derived from T cells, B-cell-depleted T cells, or PBMCs.

The V segment lost 2 bases and the J segment 3 bases; nucleotides outside the gene matches: 3. Germline CDR1 MDHEN, CDR2 SYDVKM. This CDR3 contains 14 residues. Authors' methods: It was from reference gene primer amplification that nucleated cell counts were estimated. The table came from immunoSEQ multiplex PCR; TCRdb's copy has only in-frame clones and leaves some out. That table gives V, J and clone size, and the DNA gave D and trimming. The sample includes approximately 300,000 clones, about 82% of them seen just once. The sequenced sample consisted of peripheral blood. This rearrangement joins TRBV28 to TRBJ2-5, with 7 bases matching TRBD1. This sequence originates from a woman aged 45-65 years with acute or convalescent COVID-19. The DNA of the CDR3 is TGTGCCAGCAGTTTAAGGGACAGTGAAGAGACCCAGTACTTC. Protein sequence: CASSLRDSEETQYF.